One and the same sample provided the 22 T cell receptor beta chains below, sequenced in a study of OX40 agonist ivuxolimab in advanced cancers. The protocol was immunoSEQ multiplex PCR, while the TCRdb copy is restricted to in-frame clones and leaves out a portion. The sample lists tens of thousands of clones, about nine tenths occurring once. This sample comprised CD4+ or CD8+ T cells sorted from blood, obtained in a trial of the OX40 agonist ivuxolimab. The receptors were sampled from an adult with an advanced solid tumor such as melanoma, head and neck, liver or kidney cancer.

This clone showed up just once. In DNA form, the CDR3 reads TGTGCCACCAGCAGAGATCAAGGGTCGGAGCAGTTCTTC. Protein: CATSRDQGSEQFF. The rearrangement uses TRBV15 and TRBJ2-1, with D unresolved. Trimming removed 0 bases at V and 10 bases at J, with 10 bases between. Germline-derived CDR1 and CDR2 are LNHNV and YYDKDF (reference sequence). This CDR3 is 13 amino acids long.

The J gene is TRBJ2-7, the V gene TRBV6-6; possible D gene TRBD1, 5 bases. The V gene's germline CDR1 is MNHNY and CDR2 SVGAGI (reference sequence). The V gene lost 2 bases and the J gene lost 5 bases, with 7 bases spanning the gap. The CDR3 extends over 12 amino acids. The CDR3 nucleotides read TGTGCCAGCAGTTACCCGACAGACGAGCAGTACTTC. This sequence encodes CASSYPTDEQYF.

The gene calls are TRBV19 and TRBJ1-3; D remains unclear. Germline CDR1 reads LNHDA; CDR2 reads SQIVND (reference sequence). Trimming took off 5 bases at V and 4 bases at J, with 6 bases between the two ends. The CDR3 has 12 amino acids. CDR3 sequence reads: CASSSQGNTIYF. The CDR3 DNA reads TGTGCCAGTAGTTCCCAGGGAAACACCATATATTTT.

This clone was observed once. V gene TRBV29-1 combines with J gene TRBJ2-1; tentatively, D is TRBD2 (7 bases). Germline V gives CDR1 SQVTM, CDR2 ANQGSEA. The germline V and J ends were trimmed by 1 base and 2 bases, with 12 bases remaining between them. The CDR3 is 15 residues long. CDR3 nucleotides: TGCAGCGTTGAAGGGCAAGGGGGGGCCTACAATGAGCAGTTCTTC. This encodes CSVEGQGGAYNEQFF.

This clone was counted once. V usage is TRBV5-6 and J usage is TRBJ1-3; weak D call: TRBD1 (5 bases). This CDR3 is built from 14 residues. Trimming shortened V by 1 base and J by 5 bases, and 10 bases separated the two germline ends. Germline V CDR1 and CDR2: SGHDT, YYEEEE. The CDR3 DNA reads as TGTGCCAGCAGCTTGTGGGGGGAGAGAAACACCATATATTTT. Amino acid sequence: CASSLWGERNTIYF.

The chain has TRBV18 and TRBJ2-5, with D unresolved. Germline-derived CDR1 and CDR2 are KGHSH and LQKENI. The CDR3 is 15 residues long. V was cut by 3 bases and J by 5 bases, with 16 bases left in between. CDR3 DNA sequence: TGTGCCAGCTCACCCACGACGACCAGAACGGAGACCCAGTACTTC. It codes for CASSPTTTRTETQYF.

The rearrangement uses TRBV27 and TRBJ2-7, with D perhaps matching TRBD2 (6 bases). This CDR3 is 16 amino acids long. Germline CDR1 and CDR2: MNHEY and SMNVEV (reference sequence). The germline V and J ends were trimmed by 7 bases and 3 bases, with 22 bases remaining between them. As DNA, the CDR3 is TGTGCCAGCAAGGGACTGTCCTCCGGGTCCCTCTACGAGCAGTACTTC. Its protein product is CASKGLSSGSLYEQYF.

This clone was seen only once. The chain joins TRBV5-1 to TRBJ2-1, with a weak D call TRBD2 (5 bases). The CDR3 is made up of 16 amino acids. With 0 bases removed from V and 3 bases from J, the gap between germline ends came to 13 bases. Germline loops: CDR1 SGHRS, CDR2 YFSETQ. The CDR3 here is CASSLDGQAGYNEQFF. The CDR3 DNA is TGCGCCAGCAGCTTGGACGGTCAGGCGGGCTACAATGAGCAGTTCTTC. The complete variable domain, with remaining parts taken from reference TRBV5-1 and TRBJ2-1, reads KAGVTQTPRYLIKTRGQQVTLSCSPISGHRSVSWYQQTPGQGLQFLFEYFSETQRNKGNFPGRFSGRQFSNSRSEMNVSTLELGDSALYLCASSLDGQAGYNEQFFGPGTRLTVL.

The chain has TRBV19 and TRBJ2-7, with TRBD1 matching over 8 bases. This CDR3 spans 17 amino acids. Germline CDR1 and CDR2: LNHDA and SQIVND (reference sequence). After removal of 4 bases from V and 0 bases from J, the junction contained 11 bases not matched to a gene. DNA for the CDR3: TGTGCCAGTAGTACCCAGACAGGGGTGGGCTACTCCTACGAGCAGTACTTC. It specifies CASSTQTGVGYSYEQYF.

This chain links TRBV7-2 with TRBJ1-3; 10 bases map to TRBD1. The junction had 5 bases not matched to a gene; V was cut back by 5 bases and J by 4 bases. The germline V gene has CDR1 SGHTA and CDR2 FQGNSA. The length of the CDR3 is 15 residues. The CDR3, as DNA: TGTGCCAGCAGCCGACAGGGGGCCATAGGAAACACCATATATTTT. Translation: CASSRQGAIGNTIYF. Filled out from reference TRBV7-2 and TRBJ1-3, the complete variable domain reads GAGVSQSPSNKVTEKGKDVELRCDPISGHTALYWYRQSLGQGLEFLIYFQGNSAPDKSGLPSDRFSAERTGGSVSTLTIQRTQQEDSAVYLCASSRQGAIGNTIYFGEGSWLTVV.

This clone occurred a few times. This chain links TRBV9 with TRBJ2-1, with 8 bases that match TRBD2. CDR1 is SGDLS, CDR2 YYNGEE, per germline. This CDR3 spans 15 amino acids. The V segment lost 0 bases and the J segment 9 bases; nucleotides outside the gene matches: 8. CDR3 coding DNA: TGTGCCAGCAGCGTAGGAGGGGGACTAGTCCTTGAGCAGTTCTTC. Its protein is CASSVGGGLVLEQFF.

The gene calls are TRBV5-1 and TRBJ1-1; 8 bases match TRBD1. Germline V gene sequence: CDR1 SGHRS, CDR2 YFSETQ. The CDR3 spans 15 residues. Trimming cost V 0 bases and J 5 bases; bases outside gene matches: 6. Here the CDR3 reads CASSLGTGFSTEAFF. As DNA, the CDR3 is TGCGCCAGCAGCTTGGGGACAGGGTTTTCGACTGAAGCTTTCTTT.

In DNA, the CDR3 is TGTGCCAGCAGCTTGGGACAGGGGGCGTTGAGTGGGGAAAAACTGTTTTTT. Its protein product is CASSLGQGALSGEKLFF. V gene TRBV5-6 combines with J gene TRBJ1-4, with 10 bases identical to TRBD1. Germline trimming cut 0 bases from V and 8 bases from J; bases unmatched to any gene: 10. CDR1 is SGHDT, CDR2 YYEEEE, per germline. The CDR3 sequence is 17 residues long.

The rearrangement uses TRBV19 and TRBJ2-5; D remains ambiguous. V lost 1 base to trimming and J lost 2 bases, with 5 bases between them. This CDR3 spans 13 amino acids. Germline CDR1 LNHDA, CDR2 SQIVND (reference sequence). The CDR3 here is CASSIVGQETQYF. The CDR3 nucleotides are TGTGCCAGTAGTATAGTTGGGCAAGAGACCCAGTACTTC.

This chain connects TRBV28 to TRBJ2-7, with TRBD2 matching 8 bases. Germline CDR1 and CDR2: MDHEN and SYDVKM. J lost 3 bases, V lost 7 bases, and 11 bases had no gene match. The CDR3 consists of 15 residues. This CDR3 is CASNILISGNYEQYF. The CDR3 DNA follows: TGTGCCAGCAACATACTAATTAGCGGGAACTACGAGCAGTACTTC.

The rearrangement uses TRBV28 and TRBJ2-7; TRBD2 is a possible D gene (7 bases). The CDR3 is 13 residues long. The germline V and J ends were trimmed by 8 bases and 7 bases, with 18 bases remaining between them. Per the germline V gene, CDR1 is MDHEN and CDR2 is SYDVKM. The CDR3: CASGGAGSPEQYF. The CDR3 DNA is TGTGCCAGCGGGGGGGCGGGCTCCCCGGAGCAGTACTTC.

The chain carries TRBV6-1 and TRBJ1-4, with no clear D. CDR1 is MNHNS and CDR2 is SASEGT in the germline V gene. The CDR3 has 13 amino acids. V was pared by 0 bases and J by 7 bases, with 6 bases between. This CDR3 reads CASSEALGEKLFF. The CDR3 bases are TGTGCCAGCAGTGAAGCCCTAGGTGAAAAACTGTTTTTT.

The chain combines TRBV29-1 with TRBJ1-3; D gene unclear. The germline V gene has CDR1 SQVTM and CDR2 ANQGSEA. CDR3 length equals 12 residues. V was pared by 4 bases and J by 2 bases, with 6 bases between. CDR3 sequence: CSVVTAGNTIYF. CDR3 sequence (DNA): TGCAGCGTTGTAACGGCTGGAAACACCATATATTTT.

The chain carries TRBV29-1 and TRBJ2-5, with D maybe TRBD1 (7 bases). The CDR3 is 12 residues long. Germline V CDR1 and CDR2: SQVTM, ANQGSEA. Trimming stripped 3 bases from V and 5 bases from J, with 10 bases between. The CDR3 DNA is TGCAGCGTTGAGTCAGGGGGGGAGACCCAGTACTTC. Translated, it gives CSVESGGETQYF. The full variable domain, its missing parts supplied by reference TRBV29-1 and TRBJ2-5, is SAVISQKPSRDICQRGTSLTIQCQVDSQVTMMFWYRQQPGQSLTLIATANQGSEATYESGFVIDKFPISRPNLTFSTLTVSNMSPEDSSIYLCSVESGGETQYFGPGTRLLVL.

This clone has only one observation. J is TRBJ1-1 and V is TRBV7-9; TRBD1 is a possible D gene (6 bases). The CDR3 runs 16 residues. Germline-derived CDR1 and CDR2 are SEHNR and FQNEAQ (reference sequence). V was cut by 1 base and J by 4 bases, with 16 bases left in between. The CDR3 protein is CASSLDAWGGPTEAFF. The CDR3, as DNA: TGTGCCAGCAGCTTAGACGCCTGGGGGGGGCCCACTGAAGCTTTCTTT.

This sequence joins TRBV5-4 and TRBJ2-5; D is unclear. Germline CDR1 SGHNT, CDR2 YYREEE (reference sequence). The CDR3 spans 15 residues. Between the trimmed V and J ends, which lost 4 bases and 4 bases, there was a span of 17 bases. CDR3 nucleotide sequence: TGTGCCAGCAGCAGAGACCCGACTCCCGGAGAGACCCAGTACTTC. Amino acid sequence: CASSRDPTPGETQYF.

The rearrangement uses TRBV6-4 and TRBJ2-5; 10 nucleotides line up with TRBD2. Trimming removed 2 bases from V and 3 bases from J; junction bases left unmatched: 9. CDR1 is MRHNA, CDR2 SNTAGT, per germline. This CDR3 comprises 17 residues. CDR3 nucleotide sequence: TGTGCCAGCAGTGACGCAGTGGCTAGCGGGAGAAAAGAGACCCAGTACTTC. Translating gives CASSDAVASGRKETQYF.